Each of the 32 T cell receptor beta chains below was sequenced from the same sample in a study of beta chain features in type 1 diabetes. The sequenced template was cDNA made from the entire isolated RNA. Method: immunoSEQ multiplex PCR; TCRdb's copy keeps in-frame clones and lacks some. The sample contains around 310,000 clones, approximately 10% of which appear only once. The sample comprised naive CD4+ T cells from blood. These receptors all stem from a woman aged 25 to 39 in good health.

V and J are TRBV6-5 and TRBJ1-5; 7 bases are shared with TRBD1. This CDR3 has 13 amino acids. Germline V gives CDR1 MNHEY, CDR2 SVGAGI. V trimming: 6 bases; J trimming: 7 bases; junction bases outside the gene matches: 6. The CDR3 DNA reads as TGTGCCAGCAGAGGTACAGGGGACCAGCCCCAGCATTTT. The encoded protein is CASRGTGDQPQHF.

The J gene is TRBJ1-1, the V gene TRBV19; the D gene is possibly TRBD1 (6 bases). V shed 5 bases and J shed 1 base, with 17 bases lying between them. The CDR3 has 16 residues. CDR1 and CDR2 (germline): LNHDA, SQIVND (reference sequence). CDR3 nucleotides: TGTGCCAGTAGTGGGGGCCAGGGGTCCAGGAACACTGAAGCTTTCTTT. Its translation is CASSGGQGSRNTEAFF.

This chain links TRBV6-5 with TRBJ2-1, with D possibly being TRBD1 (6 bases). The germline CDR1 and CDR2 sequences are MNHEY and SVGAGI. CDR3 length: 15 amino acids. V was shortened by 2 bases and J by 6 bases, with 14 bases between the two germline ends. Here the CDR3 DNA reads TGTGCCAGCAGTTACGGACAGCCAGGGGTCAATGAGCAGTTCTTC. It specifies CASSYGQPGVNEQFF.

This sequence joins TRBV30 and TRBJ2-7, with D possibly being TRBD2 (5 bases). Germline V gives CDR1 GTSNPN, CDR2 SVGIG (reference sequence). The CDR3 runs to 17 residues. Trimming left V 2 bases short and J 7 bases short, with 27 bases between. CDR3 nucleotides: TGTGCCTGGAGTAGCAGCTCTGGTGGGAGCGCTCTACGGGAGCAGTACTTC. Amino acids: CAWSSSSGGSALREQYF.

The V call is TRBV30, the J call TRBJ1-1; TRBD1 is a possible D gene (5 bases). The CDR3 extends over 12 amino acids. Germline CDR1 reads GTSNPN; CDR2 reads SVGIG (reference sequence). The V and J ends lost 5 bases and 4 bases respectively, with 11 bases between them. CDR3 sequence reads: CAWGRVSTEAFF. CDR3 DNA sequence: TGTGCCTGGGGCAGGGTATCCACTGAAGCTTTCTTT. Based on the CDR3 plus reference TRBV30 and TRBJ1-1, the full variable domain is SQTIHQWPATLVQPVGSPLSLECTVEGTSNPNLYWYRQAAGRGLQLLFYSVGIGQISSEVPQNLSASRPQDRQFILSSKKLLLSDSGFYLCAWGRVSTEAFFGQGTRLTVV.

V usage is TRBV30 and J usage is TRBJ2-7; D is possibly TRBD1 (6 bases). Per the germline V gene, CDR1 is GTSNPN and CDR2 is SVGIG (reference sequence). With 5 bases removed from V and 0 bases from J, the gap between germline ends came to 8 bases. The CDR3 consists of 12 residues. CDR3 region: CAWGQLSYEQYF. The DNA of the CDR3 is TGTGCCTGGGGACAGCTCTCCTACGAGCAGTACTTC.

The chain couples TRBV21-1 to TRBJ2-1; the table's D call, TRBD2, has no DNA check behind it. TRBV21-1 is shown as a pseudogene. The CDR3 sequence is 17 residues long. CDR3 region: CASSKPPGREYYNEQFF. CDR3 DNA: TGTGCCAGCAGCAAACCCCCTGGGCGGGAGTATTACAATGAGCAGTTCTTC.

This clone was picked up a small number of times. CDR3 sequence (DNA): TGTGCCAGCCCACCCCTTGGGGCGGTGTCTAATGAGCAGTTCTTC. Translation: CASPPLGAVSNEQFF. This chain uses TRBV28 with TRBJ2-1; a weak D match, TRBD1 (5 bases). This CDR3 region has 15 residues. Trimming left V 8 bases short and J 7 bases short, with 21 bases between. CDR1 is MDHEN and CDR2 is SYDVKM in the germline V gene. Filled out from reference TRBV28 and TRBJ2-1, the complete variable domain reads DVKVTQSSRYLVKRTGEKVFLECVQDMDHENMFWYRQDPGLGLRLIYFSYDVKMKEKGDIPEGYSVSREKKERFSLILESASTNQTSMYLCASPPLGAVSNEQFFGPGTRLTVL.

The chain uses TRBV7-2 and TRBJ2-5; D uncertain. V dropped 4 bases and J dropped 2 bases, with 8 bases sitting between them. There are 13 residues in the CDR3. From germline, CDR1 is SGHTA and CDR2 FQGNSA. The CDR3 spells CASSSGFQETQYF. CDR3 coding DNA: TGTGCCAGCAGCTCCGGGTTTCAAGAGACCCAGTACTTC.

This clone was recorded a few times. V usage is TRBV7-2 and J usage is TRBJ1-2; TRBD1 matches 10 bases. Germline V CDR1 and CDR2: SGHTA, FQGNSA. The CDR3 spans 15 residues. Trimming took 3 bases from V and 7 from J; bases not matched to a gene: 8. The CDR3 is CASSFSDRGHGGYTF. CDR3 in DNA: TGTGCCAGCAGCTTCTCAGACAGGGGGCATGGTGGCTACACCTTC.

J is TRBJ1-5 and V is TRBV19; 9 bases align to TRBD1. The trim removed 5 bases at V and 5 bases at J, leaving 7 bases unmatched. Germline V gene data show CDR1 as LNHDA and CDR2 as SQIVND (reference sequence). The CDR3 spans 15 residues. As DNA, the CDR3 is TGTGCCAGTAGTTCTTCCGGGACAGGGTATCAGCCCCAGCATTTT. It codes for CASSSSGTGYQPQHF.

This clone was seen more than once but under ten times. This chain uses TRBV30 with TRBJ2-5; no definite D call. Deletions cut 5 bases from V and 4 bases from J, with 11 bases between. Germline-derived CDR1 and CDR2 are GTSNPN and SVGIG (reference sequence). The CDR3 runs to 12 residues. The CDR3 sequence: CAWSSWRETQYF. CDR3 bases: TGTGCCTGGTCGAGCTGGAGAGAGACCCAGTACTTC.

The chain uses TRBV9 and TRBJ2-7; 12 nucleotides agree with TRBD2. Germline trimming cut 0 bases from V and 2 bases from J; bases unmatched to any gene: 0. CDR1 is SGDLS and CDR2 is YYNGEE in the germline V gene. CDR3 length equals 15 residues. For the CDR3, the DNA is TGTGCCAGCAGCGTAGCTAGCGGGAGGGCCTACGAGCAGTACTTC. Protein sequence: CASSVASGRAYEQYF.

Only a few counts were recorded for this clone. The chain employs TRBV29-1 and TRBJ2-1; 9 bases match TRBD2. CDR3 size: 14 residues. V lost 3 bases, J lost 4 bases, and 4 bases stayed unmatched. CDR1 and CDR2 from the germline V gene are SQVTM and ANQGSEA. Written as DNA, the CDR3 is TGCAGCGTTGACAGGACTAGCGTATACAATGAGCAGTTCTTC. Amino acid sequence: CSVDRTSVYNEQFF.

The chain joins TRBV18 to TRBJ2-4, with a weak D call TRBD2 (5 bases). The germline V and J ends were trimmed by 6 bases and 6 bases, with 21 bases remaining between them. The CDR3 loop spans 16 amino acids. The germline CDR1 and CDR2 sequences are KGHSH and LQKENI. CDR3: CASSRKARELGNIQYF. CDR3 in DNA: TGTGCCAGCTCCCGGAAAGCGAGGGAGTTGGGAAACATTCAGTACTTC.

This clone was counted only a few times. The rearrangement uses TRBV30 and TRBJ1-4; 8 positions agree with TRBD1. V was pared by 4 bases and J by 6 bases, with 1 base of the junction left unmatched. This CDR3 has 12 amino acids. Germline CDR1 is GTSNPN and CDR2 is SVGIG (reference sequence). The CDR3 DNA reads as TGTGCCTGGACAGGGGGCTATGAAAAACTGTTTTTT. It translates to CAWTGGYEKLFF.

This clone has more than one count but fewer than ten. The CDR3 DNA sequence: TGCGCCAGCAGCATAGGACCGCGGGGGGGATATGGCTACACCTTC. The encoded protein is CASSIGPRGGYGYTF. The rearrangement links TRBV5-1 to TRBJ1-2, with a possible D match to TRBD1 (5 bases). The CDR3 runs to 15 residues. Trimming removed 4 bases from V and 5 bases from J, with 18 bases in between. Per germline, CDR1 SGHRS and CDR2 YFSETQ.

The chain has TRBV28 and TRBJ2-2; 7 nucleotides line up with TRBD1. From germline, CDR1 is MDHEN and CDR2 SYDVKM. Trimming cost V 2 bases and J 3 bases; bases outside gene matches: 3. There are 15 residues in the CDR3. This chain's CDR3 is CASSLVGGHTGELFF. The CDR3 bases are TGTGCCAGCAGTTTAGTAGGGGGCCACACCGGGGAGCTGTTTTTT.

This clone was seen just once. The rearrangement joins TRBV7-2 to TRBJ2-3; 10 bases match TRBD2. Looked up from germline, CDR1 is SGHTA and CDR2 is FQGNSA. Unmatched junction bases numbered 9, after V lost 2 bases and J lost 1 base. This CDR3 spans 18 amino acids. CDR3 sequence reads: CASSLMLAGVVGTDTQYF. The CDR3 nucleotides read TGTGCCAGCAGCTTAATGCTAGCGGGAGTCGTCGGCACAGATACGCAGTATTTT.

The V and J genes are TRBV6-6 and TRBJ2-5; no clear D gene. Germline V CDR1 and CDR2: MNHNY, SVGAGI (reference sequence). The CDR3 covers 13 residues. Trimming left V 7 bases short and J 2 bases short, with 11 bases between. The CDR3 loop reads CASNFATQETQYF. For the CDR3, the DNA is TGTGCCAGCAACTTCGCGACACAAGAGACCCAGTACTTC.

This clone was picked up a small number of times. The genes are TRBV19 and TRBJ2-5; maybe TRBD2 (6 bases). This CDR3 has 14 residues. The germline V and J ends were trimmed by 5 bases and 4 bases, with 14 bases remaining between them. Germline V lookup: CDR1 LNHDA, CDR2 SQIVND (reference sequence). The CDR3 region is CASSLTGSGETQYF. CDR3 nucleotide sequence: TGTGCCAGTAGTTTGACCGGGAGCGGAGAGACCCAGTACTTC.

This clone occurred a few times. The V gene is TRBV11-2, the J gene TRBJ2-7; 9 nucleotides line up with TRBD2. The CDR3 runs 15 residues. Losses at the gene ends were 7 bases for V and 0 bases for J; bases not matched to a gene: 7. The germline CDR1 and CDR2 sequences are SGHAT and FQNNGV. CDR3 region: CASIPGLANSYEQYF. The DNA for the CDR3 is TGTGCCAGCATACCGGGACTAGCAAACTCCTACGAGCAGTACTTC.

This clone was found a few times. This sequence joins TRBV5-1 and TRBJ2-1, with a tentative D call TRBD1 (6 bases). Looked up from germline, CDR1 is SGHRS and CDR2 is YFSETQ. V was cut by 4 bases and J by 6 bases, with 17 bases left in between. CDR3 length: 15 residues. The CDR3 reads CASSTPGERSNEQFF. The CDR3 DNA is TGCGCCAGCAGCACGCCAGGGGAGAGGAGCAATGAGCAGTTCTTC.

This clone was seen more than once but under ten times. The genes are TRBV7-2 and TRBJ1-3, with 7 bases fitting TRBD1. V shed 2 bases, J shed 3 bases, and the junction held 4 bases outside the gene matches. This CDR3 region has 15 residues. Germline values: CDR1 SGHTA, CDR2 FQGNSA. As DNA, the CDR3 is TGTGCCAGCAGCTTATTTACAGGGGTTGGAAACACCATATATTTT. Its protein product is CASSLFTGVGNTIYF.

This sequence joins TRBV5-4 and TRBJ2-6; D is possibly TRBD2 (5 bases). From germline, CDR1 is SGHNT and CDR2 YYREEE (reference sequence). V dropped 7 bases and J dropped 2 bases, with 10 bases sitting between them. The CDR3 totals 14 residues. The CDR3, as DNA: TGTGCCAGCCGGTCGACTACTGGGGCCAACGTCCTGACTTTC. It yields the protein CASRSTTGANVLTF.

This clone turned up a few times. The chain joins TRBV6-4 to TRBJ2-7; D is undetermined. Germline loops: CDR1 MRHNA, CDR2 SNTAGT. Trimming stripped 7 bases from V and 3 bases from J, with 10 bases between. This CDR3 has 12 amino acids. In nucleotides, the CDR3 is TGTGCCAGCAAAAACCGGAGCTACGAGCAGTACTTC. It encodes CASKNRSYEQYF.

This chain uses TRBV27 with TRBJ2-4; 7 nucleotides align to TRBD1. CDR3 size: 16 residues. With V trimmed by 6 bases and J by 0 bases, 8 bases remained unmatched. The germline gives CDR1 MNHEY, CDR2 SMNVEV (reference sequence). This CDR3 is CASSPDRALAKNIQYF. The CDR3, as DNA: TGTGCCAGCAGCCCAGACAGGGCGTTAGCCAAAAACATTCAGTACTTC.

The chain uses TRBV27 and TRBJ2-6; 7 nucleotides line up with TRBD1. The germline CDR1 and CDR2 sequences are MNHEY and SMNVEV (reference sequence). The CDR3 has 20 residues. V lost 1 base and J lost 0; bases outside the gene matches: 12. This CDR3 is CASSLLTQGDGPSGANVLTF. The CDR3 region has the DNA TGTGCCAGCAGTTTATTAACCCAGGGGGATGGGCCCTCTGGGGCCAACGTCCTGACTTTC.

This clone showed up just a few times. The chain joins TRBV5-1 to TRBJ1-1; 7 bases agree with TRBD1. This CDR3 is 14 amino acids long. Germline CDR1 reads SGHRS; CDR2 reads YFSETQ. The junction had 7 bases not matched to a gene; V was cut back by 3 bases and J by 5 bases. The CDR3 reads CASSYGTEATEAFF. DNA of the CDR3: TGCGCCAGCAGCTACGGGACAGAAGCAACTGAAGCTTTCTTT.

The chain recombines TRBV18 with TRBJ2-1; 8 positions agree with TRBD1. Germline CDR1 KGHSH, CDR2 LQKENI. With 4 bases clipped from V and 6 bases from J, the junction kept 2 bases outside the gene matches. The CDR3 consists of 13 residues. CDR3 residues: CASSLTGVNEQFF. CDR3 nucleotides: TGTGCCAGCTCACTGACAGGGGTCAATGAGCAGTTCTTC.

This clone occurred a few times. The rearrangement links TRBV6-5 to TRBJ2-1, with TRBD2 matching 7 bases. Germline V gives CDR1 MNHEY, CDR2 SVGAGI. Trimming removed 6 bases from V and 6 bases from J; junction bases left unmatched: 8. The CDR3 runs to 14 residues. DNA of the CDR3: TGTGCCAGCAGCGCCCCAGCGGGATTCAATGAGCAGTTCTTC. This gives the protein CASSAPAGFNEQFF.

The CDR3 DNA is TGTGCCAGCAGTTTGGCGAGCGGGAGTCTAGCAGATACGCAGTATTTT. Protein: CASSLASGSLADTQYF. The chain couples TRBV27 to TRBJ2-3; TRBD2 matches 8 bases. Germline V lookup: CDR1 MNHEY, CDR2 SMNVEV (reference sequence). V shed 3 bases and J 4 bases; nucleotides not matched to a gene: 9. The CDR3 totals 16 residues.